A single T cell receptor beta chain is shown here with its context. This specimen comes from a study of control samples from healthy donors and cancer patients. The CDR3 is made up of 15 amino acids. Trimming pared 0 bases from V and 3 bases from J, leaving 12 bases between. Generated by immunoSEQ multiplex PCR, the TCRdb table keeps only in-frame clones and is missing some. The top ten hold around 1.7% of the sample, which has approximately 120,000 clones, about 90% seen once. The genes are TRBV23-1 and TRBJ2-7; D call uncertain. TRBV23-1 is identified as an open reading frame with a role that is uncertain. The receptor comes from a man in his late teens or twenties in good health. The sample taken for sequencing was blood. CDR3 coding DNA: TGCGCCAGCAGTCAATCAATTGGGCAGGTCTACGAGCAGTACTTC. Residues: CASSQSIGQVYEQYF.